The next 27 T cell receptor beta chains were all read from a single sample in a study of early T cells in non-severe SARS-CoV-2 infection. TCRdb reprocessed the 5' RACE reads with MiXCR, giving one entry per CDR3 protein. This sample has over 20,000 distinct CDR3 sequences; 4.5% occur once, and the top ten carry about 7.8%. The sample consisted of whole blood. These TCRs come from an adult who was a healthcare worker with PCR-confirmed SARS-CoV-2 infection or an uninfected control (not recorded which).

This clonotype was counted only a few times. J is TRBJ2-2 and V is TRBV9; D unresolved. CDR1 and CDR2 (germline): SGDLS, YYNGEE. Trimming cost V 3 bases and J 10 bases, with 16 bases left between them. The CDR3 has 14 residues. Here the CDR3 DNA reads TGTGCCAGCAGCGCAGACCTCCGAGGTCCGGAGCTGTTTTTT. This translates into CASSADLRGPELFF.

This clonotype occurred many times. V is TRBV15 and J is TRBJ2-1; the match to TRBD1 covers 8 bases. V shed 1 base, J shed 9 bases, and the junction held 8 bases outside the gene matches. The length of the CDR3 is 15 residues. The germline CDR1 and CDR2 sequences are LNHNV and YYDKDF (reference sequence). The DNA for the CDR3 is TGTGCCACCAGCAGAGGAGGGACAGGCGGCGGTGAGCAGTTCTTC. Translating it yields CATSRGGTGGGEQFF.

This clonotype was recorded at least ten times. The chain carries TRBV29-1 and TRBJ2-1; weak D call: TRBD1 (5 bases). V gave up 6 bases and J gave up 2 bases, with 11 bases separating them. The CDR3 has 13 residues. Germline assignment: CDR1 SQVTM and CDR2 ANQGSEA. The CDR3 DNA sequence: TGCAGCGTAGCAGGGTGGACCTACAATGAGCAGTTCTTC. Amino acids: CSVAGWTYNEQFF.

This clonotype was observed a few times. The chain recombines TRBV6-2 or TRBV6-3 with TRBJ2-7; no clear D. Trimming pared 9 bases from V and 3 bases from J, leaving 24 bases between. CDR3 length: 16 amino acids. Germline V gene data show CDR1 as MNHEY and CDR2 as SVGEGT. The CDR3 DNA reads TGTGCCAGACCCTTTACCGGCCCAACCTTCTGCTACGAGCAGTACTTC. Translated, it gives CARPFTGPTFCYEQYF.

J is TRBJ2-6 and V is TRBV7-2, with unresolved D. Germline CDR1 reads SGHTA; CDR2 reads FQGNSA. The ends were cut back, 5 bases at V and 0 bases at J, with 17 bases in the middle. The CDR3 consists of 18 residues. This CDR3 reads CASSPTGPAVSGANVLTF. CDR3 nucleotides: TGTGCCAGCAGCCCGACCGGTCCTGCCGTCTCTGGGGCCAACGTCCTGACTTTC.

This clonotype came up many times. This chain links TRBV7-9 with TRBJ2-3; 7 bases agree with TRBD2. Germline V lookup: CDR1 SEHNR, CDR2 FQNEAQ (reference sequence). The CDR3 loop spans 15 amino acids. Trimming took 5 bases from V and 4 from J; bases not matched to a gene: 9. The CDR3 reads CASSTPRGRADTQYF. DNA of the CDR3: TGTGCCAGCAGCACCCCGAGAGGGAGGGCAGATACGCAGTATTTT.

This clonotype was recorded many times. The V call is TRBV10-3, the J call TRBJ1-1; TRBD1 is a possible D gene (5 bases). This CDR3 comprises 13 residues. The V end lost 4 bases, the J end lost 1 base, and 7 bases lay between the germline ends. Per the germline V gene, CDR1 is ENHRY and CDR2 is SYGVKD. CDR3 loop: CAISAQANTEAFF. CDR3 nucleotide sequence: TGTGCCATCAGTGCACAGGCGAACACTGAAGCTTTCTTT.

At least ten counts were recorded for this clonotype. The chain is built from TRBV12-3 or TRBV12-4 and TRBJ2-1; D remains unclear. This CDR3 spans 11 amino acids. Trimming cost V 5 bases and J 4 bases, with 3 bases left between them. The CDR3 DNA follows: TGTGCCAGCAGTGATTACAATGAGCAGTTCTTC. Amino acid sequence: CASSDYNEQFF.

This clonotype appeared many times. The V and J genes are TRBV5-6 and TRBJ1-2; 7 nucleotides match TRBD1. The CDR3 spans 13 residues. Looked up from germline, CDR1 is SGHDT and CDR2 is YYEEEE. J gave up 8 bases and V 4 bases, and 8 bases lay outside the gene matches. The CDR3 loop is CASSAARGYGYTF. In DNA, the CDR3 is TGTGCCAGCAGCGCTGCCAGGGGGTACGGCTACACCTTC. Full variable domain (rest looked up from reference TRBV5-6 and TRBJ1-2): DAGVTQSPTHLIKTRGQQVTLRCSPKSGHDTVSWYQQALGQGPQFIFQYYEEEERQRGNFPDRFSGHQFPNYSSELNVNALLLGDSALYLCASSAARGYGYTFGSGTRLTVV.

The V and J genes are TRBV5-4 and TRBJ2-5, with a possible D match to TRBD1 (6 bases). Trimming shortened V by 0 bases and J by 1 base, and 7 bases separated the two germline ends. The germline V gene has CDR1 SGHNT and CDR2 YYREEE (reference sequence). CDR3 length equals 14 residues. The CDR3 is CASSLAGAQETQYF. The CDR3 region has the DNA TGTGCCAGCAGCTTGGCAGGGGCCCAAGAGACCCAGTACTTC.

In DNA form, the CDR3 reads TGTGCCAGCTCACCTGTACCTGGGGGCTACACCTTC. As protein: CASSPVPGGYTF. This chain joins TRBV18 and TRBJ1-2, with unresolved D. V was pared by 3 bases and J by 8 bases, with 10 bases between. The CDR3 is made up of 12 amino acids. Germline V gene lookup returns CDR1 KGHSH and CDR2 LQKENI.

This clonotype was counted many times. The genes are TRBV4-2 and TRBJ2-3, with 9 bases matching TRBD1. The CDR3 has 16 residues. J was trimmed by 5 bases and V by 2 bases; bases with no gene match: 8. Germline assignment: CDR1 LGHNA and CDR2 YNFKEQ. In DNA, the CDR3 is TGTGCCAGCAGCCAATTAACAGGGGGCGGCCGAGATACGCAGTATTTT. Its protein is CASSQLTGGGRDTQYF.

In its sample, this clonotype was seen many times. The chain links TRBV6-5 to TRBJ2-3; weak D call: TRBD2 (6 bases). This CDR3 is built from 13 residues. The V and J ends lost 1 base and 8 bases respectively, with 10 bases between them. From germline, CDR1 is MNHEY and CDR2 SVGAGI. The chain's CDR3 is CASSYFAGSTQYF. The DNA of the CDR3 is TGTGCCAGCAGTTACTTTGCGGGGAGTACGCAGTATTTT.

The sample holds many counts of this clonotype. V and J are TRBV19 and TRBJ1-1; possibly TRBD1 for D (5 bases). The CDR3 contains 21 residues. Trimming shortened V by 1 base and J by 0 bases, and 27 bases separated the two germline ends. Germline assignment: CDR1 LNHDA and CDR2 SQIVND (reference sequence). The CDR3 loop reads CASSIVGPVFGGGIVNTEAFF. In DNA, the CDR3 is TGTGCCAGTAGTATAGTGGGTCCCGTCTTTGGGGGGGGTATCGTGAACACTGAAGCTTTCTTT.

CDR3 coding DNA: TGTGCCAGCAGCGTAGACAGGGCCGCTGGAAACACCATATATTTT. Residues: CASSVDRAAGNTIYF. V is TRBV9 and J is TRBJ1-3; possible D gene TRBD1, 6 bases. Germline-derived CDR1 and CDR2 are SGDLS and YYNGEE. V dropped 0 bases and J dropped 2 bases, with 9 bases sitting between them. There are 15 residues in the CDR3.

V gene TRBV12-3 or TRBV12-4 combines with J gene TRBJ1-1; TRBD1 agrees at 7 bases. V trimming: 6 bases; J trimming: 3 bases; junction bases outside the gene matches: 4. The CDR3 runs to 13 residues. CDR3 sequence reads: CASRRDSYTEAFF. CDR3 in DNA: TGTGCCAGCAGGCGGGACAGTTACACTGAAGCTTTCTTT.

This clonotype was seen repeatedly, ten times or more. The chain joins TRBV7-3 to TRBJ2-7; 8 nucleotides align to TRBD2. Losses at the gene ends were 5 bases for V and 0 bases for J; bases not matched to a gene: 6. The V gene's germline CDR1 is SGHTA and CDR2 FQGTGA. This CDR3 is 15 amino acids long. The CDR3 region has the DNA TGTGCCAGCAGCCCCTACGCGGGAGGCTCCTACGAGCAGTACTTC. This encodes CASSPYAGGSYEQYF.

This clonotype was detected ten times or more. V gene TRBV20-1 combines with J gene TRBJ1-5; D might be TRBD1 (5 bases). CDR1 DFQATT and CDR2 SNEGSKA come from the germline V gene (reference sequence). The CDR3 is 14 residues long. Trimming pared 5 bases from V and 0 bases from J, leaving 11 bases between. The CDR3 region has the DNA TGCAGTGCTGTGCGGGGCCATAGCAATCAGCCCCAGCATTTT. This gives the protein CSAVRGHSNQPQHF.

This clonotype was picked up many times. The chain carries TRBV13 and TRBJ2-7; TRBD2 matches 8 bases. This CDR3 comprises 14 residues. Unmatched junction bases numbered 4, after V lost 5 bases and J lost 1 base. The germline V gene has CDR1 PRHDT and CDR2 FYEKMQ (reference sequence). CDR3 amino acids: CASSPGRGSYEQYF. The DNA for the CDR3 is TGTGCCAGCAGCCCCGGGAGGGGGTCCTACGAGCAGTACTTC.

This clonotype occurred a few times. The rearrangement joins TRBV6-5 to TRBJ1-5; TRBD1 matches 10 bases. CDR1 MNHEY and CDR2 SVGAGI come from the germline V gene. The V segment lost 6 bases and the J segment 6 bases; nucleotides outside the gene matches: 5. This CDR3 is built from 14 residues. CDR3 coding DNA: TGTGCCAGCAGCAAGACAGGGGGCGGTCAGCCCCAGCATTTT. Its translation: CASSKTGGGQPQHF.

This clonotype was recorded many times. The rearrangement joins TRBV3-1 to TRBJ2-3, with unresolved D. The CDR3 covers 13 residues. V lost 1 base and J lost 7, with 9 bases in between. Germline V lookup: CDR1 LGHDT, CDR2 YNNKEL (reference sequence). The CDR3 DNA reads TGTGCCAGCAGCCAAGGAGCACAGAATACGCAGTATTTT. It encodes CASSQGAQNTQYF.

This clonotype has at least ten counts. The chain carries TRBV19 and TRBJ2-3, with TRBD2 matching over 10 bases. Looked up from germline, CDR1 is LNHDA and CDR2 is SQIVND (reference sequence). V was pared by 9 bases and J by 0 bases, with 9 bases of the junction left unmatched. The CDR3 runs 16 residues. The CDR3 region is CASRERGGKSTDTQYF. The CDR3 DNA is TGTGCCAGCAGAGAGCGGGGGGGAAAGAGCACAGATACGCAGTATTTT.

This clonotype came up many times. The gene calls are TRBV5-6 and TRBJ2-5; 8 positions agree with TRBD2. The CDR3 extends over 15 amino acids. The V gene end was trimmed by 0 bases and the J gene end by 5 bases; junction bases not matched to a gene: 6. Germline V gene sequence: CDR1 SGHDT, CDR2 YYEEEE. The CDR3 coding sequence is TGTGCCAGCAGCTTGGGAGTGACTAGCGTGGAGACCCAGTACTTC. Translating gives CASSLGVTSVETQYF. Variable domain in full (rest from reference TRBV5-6 and TRBJ2-5): DAGVTQSPTHLIKTRGQQVTLRCSPKSGHDTVSWYQQALGQGPQFIFQYYEEEERQRGNFPDRFSGHQFPNYSSELNVNALLLGDSALYLCASSLGVTSVETQYFGPGTRLLVL.

This clonotype was detected ten times or more. The chain couples TRBV6-2 or TRBV6-3 to TRBJ2-7, with D hard to call. Trimming left V 3 bases short and J 5 bases short, with 14 bases between. CDR1 and CDR2 (germline): MNHEY, SVGEGT. The CDR3 is 14 amino acids. The CDR3 DNA follows: TGTGCCAGCAGTTATACGGGCGTGGGAAACGAGCAGTACTTC. Translated, it gives CASSYTGVGNEQYF.

The rearrangement joins TRBV7-2 to TRBJ1-2; D remains ambiguous. Trimming took 1 base from V and 4 from J, leaving 7 bases between them. The germline V gene has CDR1 SGHTA and CDR2 FQGNSA. The CDR3 loop spans 13 amino acids. The CDR3 loop is CASSLGDTYGYTF. The CDR3 DNA follows: TGTGCCAGCAGCTTAGGGGATACCTATGGCTACACCTTC.

This clonotype was found many times. The V and J genes are TRBV7-8 and TRBJ2-7; tentative D call: TRBD2 (5 bases). CDR1 is SGHVS and CDR2 is FQNEAQ in the germline V gene. CDR3 size: 14 residues. V was trimmed by 5 bases and J by 2 bases, leaving 13 bases between them. The CDR3 coding sequence is TGTGCCAGCAGCCCCGAACTAGTTACCTACGAGCAGTACTTC. The encoded protein is CASSPELVTYEQYF.

V gene TRBV7-2 combines with J gene TRBJ2-3, with 8 nucleotides matching TRBD2. Germline V gene data show CDR1 as SGHTA and CDR2 as FQGNSA. The CDR3 has 14 residues. V was pared by 6 bases and J by 4 bases, with 6 bases of the junction left unmatched. The CDR3 DNA reads as TGTGCCAGCAGGACGGGGGGGGCCCCAGATACGCAGTATTTT. Its translation: CASRTGGAPDTQYF. Based on the CDR3 plus reference TRBV7-2 and TRBJ2-3, the full variable domain is GAGVSQSPSNKVTEKGKDVELRCDPISGHTALYWYRQSLGQGLEFLIYFQGNSAPDKSGLPSDRFSAERTGGSVSTLTIQRTQQEDSAVYLCASRTGGAPDTQYFGPGTRLTVL.